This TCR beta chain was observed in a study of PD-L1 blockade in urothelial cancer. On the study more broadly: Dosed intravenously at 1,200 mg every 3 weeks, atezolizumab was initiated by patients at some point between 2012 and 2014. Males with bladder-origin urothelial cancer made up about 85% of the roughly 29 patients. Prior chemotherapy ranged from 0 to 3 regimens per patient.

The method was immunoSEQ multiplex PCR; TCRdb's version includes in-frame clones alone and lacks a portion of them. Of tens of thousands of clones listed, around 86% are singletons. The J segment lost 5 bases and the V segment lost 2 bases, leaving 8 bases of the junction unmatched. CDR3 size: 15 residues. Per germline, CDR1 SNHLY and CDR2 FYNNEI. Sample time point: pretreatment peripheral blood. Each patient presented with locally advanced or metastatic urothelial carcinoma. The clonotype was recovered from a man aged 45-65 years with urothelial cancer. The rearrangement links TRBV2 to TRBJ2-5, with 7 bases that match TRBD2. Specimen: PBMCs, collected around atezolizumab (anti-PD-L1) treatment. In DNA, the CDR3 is TGTGCCAGCAGTGAATTGGGAGGGCAAGGGGAGACCCAGTACTTC. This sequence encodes CASSELGGQGETQYF.